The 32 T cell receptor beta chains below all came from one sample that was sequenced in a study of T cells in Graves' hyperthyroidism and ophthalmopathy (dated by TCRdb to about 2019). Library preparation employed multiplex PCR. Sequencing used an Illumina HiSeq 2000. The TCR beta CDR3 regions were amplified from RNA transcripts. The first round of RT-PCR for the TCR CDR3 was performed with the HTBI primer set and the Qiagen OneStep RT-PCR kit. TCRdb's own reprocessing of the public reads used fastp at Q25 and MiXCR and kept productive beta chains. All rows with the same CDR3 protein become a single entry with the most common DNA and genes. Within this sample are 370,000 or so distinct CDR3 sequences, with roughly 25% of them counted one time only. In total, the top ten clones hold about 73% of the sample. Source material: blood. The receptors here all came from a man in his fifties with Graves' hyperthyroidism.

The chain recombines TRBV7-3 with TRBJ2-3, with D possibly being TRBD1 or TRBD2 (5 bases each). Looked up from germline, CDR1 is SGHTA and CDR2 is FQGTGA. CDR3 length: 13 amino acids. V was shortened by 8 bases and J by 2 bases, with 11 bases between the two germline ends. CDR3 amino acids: CASGGKSTDTQYF. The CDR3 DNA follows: TGTGCCAGCGGGGGAAAATCCACAGATACGCAGTATTTT.

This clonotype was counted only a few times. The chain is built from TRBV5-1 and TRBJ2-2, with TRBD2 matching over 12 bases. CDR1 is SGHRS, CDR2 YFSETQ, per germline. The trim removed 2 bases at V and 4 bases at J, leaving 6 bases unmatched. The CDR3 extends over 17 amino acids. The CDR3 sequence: CASSFETSGSPTGELFF. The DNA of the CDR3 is TGCGCCAGCAGCTTCGAGACTAGCGGGAGCCCCACCGGGGAGCTGTTTTTT. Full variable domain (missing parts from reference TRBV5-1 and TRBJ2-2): KAGVTQTPRYLIKTRGQQVTLSCSPISGHRSVSWYQQTPGQGLQFLFEYFSETQRNKGNFPGRFSGRQFSNSRSEMNVSTLELGDSALYLCASSFETSGSPTGELFFGEGSRLTVL.

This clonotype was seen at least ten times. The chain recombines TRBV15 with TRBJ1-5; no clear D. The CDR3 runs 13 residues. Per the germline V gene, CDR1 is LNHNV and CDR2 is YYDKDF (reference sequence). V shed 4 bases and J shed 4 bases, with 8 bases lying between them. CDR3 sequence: CATSIGMNQPQHF. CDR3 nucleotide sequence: TGTGCCACCAGCATAGGAATGAATCAGCCCCAGCATTTT.

Written as DNA, the CDR3 is TGTGCCAGCAGCGTAGATGAGGGGGAAAGCACAGATACGCAGTATTTT. Amino acids: CASSVDEGESTDTQYF. The chain is built from TRBV9 and TRBJ2-3; tentative D call: TRBD1 (6 bases). CDR3 length equals 16 residues. The germline gives CDR1 SGDLS, CDR2 YYNGEE. With 0 bases removed from V and 0 bases from J, the gap between germline ends came to 11 bases.

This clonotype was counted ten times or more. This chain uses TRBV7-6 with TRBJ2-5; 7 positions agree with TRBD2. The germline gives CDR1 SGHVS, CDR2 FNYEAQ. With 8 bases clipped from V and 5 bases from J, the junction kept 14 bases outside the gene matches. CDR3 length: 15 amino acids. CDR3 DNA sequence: TGTGCCAGCTCTCGCCTAGCGGCGTTCGGGGAGACCCAGTACTTC. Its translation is CASSRLAAFGETQYF.

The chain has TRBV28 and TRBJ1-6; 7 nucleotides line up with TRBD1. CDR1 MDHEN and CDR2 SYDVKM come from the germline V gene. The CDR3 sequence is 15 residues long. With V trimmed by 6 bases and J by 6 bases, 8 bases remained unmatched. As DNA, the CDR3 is TGTGCCAGCAGCCTTACAGGGGTGGGTAATTCACCCCTCCACTTT. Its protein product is CASSLTGVGNSPLHF.

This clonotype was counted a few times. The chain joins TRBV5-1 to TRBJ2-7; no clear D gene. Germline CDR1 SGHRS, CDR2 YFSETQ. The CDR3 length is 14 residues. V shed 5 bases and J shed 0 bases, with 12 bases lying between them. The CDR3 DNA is TGCGCCAGCAGTTGGAGACCAAGCTCCTACGAGCAGTACTTC. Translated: CASSWRPSSYEQYF.

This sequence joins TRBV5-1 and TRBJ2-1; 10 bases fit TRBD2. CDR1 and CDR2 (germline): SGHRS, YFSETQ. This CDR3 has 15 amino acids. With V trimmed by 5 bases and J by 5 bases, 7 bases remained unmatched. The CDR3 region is CASRTRTSGNNEQFF. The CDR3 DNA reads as TGCGCCAGCAGAACCCGGACTAGCGGAAACAATGAGCAGTTCTTC.

This CDR3 is CASSYDSGSYNEQFF. The CDR3 coding sequence is TGTGCCAGCAGCTATGATAGCGGTTCCTACAATGAGCAGTTCTTC. The chain couples TRBV7-2 to TRBJ2-1, with D perhaps TRBD2 (6 bases). V lost 4 bases and J lost 1, with 11 bases in between. This CDR3 comprises 15 residues. The V gene's germline CDR1 is SGHTA and CDR2 FQGNSA.

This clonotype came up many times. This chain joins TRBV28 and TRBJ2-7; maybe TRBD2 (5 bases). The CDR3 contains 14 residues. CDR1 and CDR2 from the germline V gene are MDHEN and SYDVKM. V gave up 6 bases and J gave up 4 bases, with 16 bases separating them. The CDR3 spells CASSLGGVGYEQYF. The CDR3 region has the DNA TGTGCCAGCAGCTTAGGAGGAGTGGGTTACGAGCAGTACTTC.

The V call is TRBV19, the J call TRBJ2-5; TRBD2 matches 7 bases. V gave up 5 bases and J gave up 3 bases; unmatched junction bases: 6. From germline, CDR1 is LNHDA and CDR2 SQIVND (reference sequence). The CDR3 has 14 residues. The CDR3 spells CASSVTSVEETQYF. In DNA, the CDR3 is TGTGCCAGTAGTGTTACTAGCGTTGAAGAGACCCAGTACTTC.

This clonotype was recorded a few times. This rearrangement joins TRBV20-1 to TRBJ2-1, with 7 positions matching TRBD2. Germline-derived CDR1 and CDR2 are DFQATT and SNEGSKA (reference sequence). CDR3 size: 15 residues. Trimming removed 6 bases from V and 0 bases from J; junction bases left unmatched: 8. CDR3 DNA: TGCAGTGCGGGGAGACTAGCTCCCTCCTACAATGAGCAGTTCTTC. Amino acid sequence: CSAGRLAPSYNEQFF.

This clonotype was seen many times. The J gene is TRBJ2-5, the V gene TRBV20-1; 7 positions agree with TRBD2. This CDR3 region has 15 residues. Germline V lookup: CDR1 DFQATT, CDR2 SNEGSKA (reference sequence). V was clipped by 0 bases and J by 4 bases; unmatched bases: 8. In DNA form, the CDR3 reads TGCAGTGCTAGAGATTGGGAGGGCAGAGGAGAGACCCAGTACTTC. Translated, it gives CSARDWEGRGETQYF.

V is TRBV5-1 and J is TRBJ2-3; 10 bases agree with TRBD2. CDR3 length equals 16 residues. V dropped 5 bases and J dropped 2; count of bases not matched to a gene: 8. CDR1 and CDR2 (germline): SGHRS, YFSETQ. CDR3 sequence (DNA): TGCGCCAGCAGTCCGGGACTAGCGCACCCCACAGATACGCAGTATTTT. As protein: CASSPGLAHPTDTQYF.

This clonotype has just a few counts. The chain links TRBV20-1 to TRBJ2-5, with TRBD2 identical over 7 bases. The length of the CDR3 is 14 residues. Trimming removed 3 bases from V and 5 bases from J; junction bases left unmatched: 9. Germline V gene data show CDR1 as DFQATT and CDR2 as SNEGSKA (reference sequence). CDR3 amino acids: CSASDPGRKETQYF. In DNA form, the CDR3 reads TGCAGTGCTAGCGATCCCGGGAGGAAGGAGACCCAGTACTTC.

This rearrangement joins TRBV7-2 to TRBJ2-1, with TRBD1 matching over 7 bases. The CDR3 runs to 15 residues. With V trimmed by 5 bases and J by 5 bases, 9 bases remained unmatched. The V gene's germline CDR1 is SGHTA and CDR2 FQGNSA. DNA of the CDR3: TGTGCCAGCAGCCCGACAGGGTTTCGACACAATGAGCAGTTCTTC. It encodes CASSPTGFRHNEQFF.

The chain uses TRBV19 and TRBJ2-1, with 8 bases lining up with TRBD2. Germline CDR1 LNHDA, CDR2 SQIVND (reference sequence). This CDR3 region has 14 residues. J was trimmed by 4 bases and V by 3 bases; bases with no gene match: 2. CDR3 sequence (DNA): TGTGCCAGTAGTATCGGGACTAGATACAATGAGCAGTTCTTC. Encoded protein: CASSIGTRYNEQFF.

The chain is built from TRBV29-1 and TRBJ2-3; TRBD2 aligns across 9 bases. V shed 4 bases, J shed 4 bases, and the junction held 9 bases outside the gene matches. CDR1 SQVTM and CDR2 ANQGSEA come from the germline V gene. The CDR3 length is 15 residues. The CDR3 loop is CSVAGTSSGSDTQYF. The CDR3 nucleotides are TGCAGCGTTGCCGGGACTAGCAGCGGGTCAGATACGCAGTATTTT.

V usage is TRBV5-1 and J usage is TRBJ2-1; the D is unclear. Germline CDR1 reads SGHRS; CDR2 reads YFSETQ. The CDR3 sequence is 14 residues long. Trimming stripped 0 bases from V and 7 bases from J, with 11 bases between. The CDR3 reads CASSLGWSSNEQFF. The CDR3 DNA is TGCGCCAGCAGCTTGGGTTGGAGTTCAAATGAGCAGTTCTTC. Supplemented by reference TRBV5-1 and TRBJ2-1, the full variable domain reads KAGVTQTPRYLIKTRGQQVTLSCSPISGHRSVSWYQQTPGQGLQFLFEYFSETQRNKGNFPGRFSGRQFSNSRSEMNVSTLELGDSALYLCASSLGWSSNEQFFGPGTRLTVL.

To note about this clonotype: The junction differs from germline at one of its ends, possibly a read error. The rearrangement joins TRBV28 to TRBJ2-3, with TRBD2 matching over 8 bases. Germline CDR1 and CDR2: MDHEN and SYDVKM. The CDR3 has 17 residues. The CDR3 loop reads CASSFLMAGGSRDTQYF. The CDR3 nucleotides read TGTGCCAGCAGTTTTTTGATGGCGGGAGGTAGCAGAGATACGCAGTATTTT.

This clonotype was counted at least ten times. The CDR3 region is CASTTTGGVTEAFF. As DNA, the CDR3 is TGTGCCAGCACCACGACAGGGGGGGTCACTGAAGCTTTCTTT. The chain joins TRBV12-3 or TRBV12-4 to TRBJ1-1; 9 nucleotides align to TRBD1. V was pared by 7 bases and J by 4 bases, with 7 bases of the junction left unmatched. The CDR3 consists of 14 residues.

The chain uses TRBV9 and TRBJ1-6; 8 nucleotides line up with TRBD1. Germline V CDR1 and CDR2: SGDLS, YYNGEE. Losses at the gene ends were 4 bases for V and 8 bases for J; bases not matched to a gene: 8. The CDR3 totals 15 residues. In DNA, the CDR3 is TGTGCCAGCAGCCCAGAGGACAGGGTCGATTCACCCCTCCACTTT. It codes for CASSPEDRVDSPLHF.

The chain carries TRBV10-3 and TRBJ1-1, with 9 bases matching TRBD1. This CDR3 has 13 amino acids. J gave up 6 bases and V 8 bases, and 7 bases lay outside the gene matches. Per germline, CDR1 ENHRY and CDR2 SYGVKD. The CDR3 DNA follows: TGTGCCATCGGTCCGGGACAGGGATCTGAAGCTTTCTTT. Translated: CAIGPGQGSEAFF.

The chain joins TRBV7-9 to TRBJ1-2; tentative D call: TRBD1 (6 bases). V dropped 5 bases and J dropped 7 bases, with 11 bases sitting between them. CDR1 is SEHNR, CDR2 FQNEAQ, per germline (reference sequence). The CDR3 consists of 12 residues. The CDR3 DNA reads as TGTGCCAGCAGCCCCGGACAGTTTGGCTACACCTTC. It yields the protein CASSPGQFGYTF.

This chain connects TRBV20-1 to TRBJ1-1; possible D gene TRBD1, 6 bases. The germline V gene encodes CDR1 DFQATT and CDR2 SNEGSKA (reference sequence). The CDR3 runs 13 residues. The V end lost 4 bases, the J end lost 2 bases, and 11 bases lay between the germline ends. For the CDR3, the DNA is TGCAGTGCTACCGGGACACAAAACACTGAAGCTTTCTTT. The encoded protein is CSATGTQNTEAFF.

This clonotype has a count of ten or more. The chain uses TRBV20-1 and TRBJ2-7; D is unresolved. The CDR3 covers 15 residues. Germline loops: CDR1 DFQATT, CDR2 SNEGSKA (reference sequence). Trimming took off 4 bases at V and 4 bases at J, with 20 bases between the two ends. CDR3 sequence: CSAIDPTSPFYEQYF. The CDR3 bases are TGCAGTGCTATAGACCCTACTTCCCCTTTTTACGAGCAGTACTTC.

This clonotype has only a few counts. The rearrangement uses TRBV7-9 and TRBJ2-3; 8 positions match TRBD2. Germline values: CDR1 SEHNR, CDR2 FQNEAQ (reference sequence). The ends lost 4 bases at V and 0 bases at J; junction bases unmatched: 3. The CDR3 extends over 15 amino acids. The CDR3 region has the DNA TGTGCCAGCAGCTCGATAGCGGGGAGCACAGATACGCAGTATTTT. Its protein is CASSSIAGSTDTQYF. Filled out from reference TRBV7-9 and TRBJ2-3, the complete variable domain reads DTGVSQNPRHKITKRGQNVTFRCDPISEHNRLYWYRQTLGQGPEFLTYFQNEAQLEKSRLLSDRFSAERPKGSFSTLEIQRTEQGDSAMYLCASSSIAGSTDTQYFGPGTRLTVL.

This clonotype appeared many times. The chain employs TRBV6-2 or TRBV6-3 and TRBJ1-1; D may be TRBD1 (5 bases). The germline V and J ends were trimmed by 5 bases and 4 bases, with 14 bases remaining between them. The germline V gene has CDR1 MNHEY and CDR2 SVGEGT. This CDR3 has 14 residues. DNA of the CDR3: TGTGCCAGCAGTAAAATCGGGGCCGGCACTGAAGCTTTCTTT. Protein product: CASSKIGAGTEAFF.

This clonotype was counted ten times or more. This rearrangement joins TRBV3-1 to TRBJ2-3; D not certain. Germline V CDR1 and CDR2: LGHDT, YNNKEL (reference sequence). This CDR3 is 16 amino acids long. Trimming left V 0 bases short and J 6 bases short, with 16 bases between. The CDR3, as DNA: TGTGCCAGCAGCCAAGATAGGGCCCATCCTTGGGATACGCAGTATTTT. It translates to CASSQDRAHPWDTQYF.

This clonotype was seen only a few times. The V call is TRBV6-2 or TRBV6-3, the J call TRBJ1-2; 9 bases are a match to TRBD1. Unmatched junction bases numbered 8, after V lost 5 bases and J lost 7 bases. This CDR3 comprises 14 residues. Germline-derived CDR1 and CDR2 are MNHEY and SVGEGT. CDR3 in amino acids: CASSVPGQGSGYTF. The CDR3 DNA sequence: TGTGCCAGCAGTGTCCCGGGACAGGGCTCTGGCTACACCTTC.

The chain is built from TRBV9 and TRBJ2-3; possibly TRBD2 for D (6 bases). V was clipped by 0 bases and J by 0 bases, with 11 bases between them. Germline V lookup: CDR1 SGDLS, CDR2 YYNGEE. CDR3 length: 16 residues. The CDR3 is CASSVGRDASTDTQYF. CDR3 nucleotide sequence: TGTGCCAGCAGCGTAGGGCGGGACGCTAGCACAGATACGCAGTATTTT. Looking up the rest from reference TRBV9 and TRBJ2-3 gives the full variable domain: DSGVTQTPKHLITATGQRVTLRCSPRSGDLSVYWYQQSLDQGLQFLIQYYNGEERAKGNILERFSAQQFPDLHSELNLSSLELGDSALYFCASSVGRDASTDTQYFGPGTRLTVL.

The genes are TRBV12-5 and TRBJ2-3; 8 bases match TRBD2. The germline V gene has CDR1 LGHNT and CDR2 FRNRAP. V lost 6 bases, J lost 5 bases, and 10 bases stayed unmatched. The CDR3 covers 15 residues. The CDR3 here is CASGSGEREQDTQYF. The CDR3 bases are TGTGCTAGTGGCTCCGGGGAGCGGGAGCAAGATACGCAGTATTTT.